This T cell receptor (beta chain) came from a study of T cells in Graves' hyperthyroidism and ophthalmopathy. Germline V gene lookup returns CDR1 MNHEY and CDR2 SVGEGT. This CDR3 has 21 amino acids. V lost 6 bases to trimming and J lost 4 bases; unmatched junction nucleotides: 24. Researchers took RNA transcripts and amplified the TCR beta CDR3 regions from them. The study used the HTBI primer set for a first-round RT-PCR of the TCR CDR3. TCRdb recomputed calls from the multiplex PCR reads with MiXCR, one row per CDR3 protein. Counted here are about 520,000 distinct CDR3 sequences, around a quarter occurring once; the ten biggest clones make up about 11%. This clonotype was seen a few times. Its antigen remains unidentified. Study results and limitations: Blood also showed most of the thyroid clonotypes that were expanded above 0.001.

The receptor was derived from a woman aged 25 to 45 with Graves' ophthalmopathy. This chain links TRBV6-2 or TRBV6-3 with TRBJ2-5, with 12 bases lining up with TRBD2. The sequenced sample consisted of blood. The CDR3 DNA reads TGTGCCAGCAGGGCCGACCGTTCGCTTCTAGCGGGGGGGCTGTTTGGAGAGACCCAGTACTTC. Its protein is CASRADRSLLAGGLFGETQYF.